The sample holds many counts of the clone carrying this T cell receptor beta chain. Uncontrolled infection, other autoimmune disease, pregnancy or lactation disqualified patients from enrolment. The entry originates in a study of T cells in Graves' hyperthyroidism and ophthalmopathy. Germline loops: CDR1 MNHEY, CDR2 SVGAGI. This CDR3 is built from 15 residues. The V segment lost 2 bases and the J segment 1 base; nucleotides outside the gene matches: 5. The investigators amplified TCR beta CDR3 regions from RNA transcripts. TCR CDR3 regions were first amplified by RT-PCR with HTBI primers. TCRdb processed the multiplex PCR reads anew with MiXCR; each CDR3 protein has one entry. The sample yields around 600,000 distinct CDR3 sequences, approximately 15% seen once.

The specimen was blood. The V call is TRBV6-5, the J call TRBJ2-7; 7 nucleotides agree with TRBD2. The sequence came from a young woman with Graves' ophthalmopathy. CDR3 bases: TGTGCCAGCAGTTACAGTCCAGCGGGGTCCTACGAGCAGTACTTC. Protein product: CASSYSPAGSYEQYF.